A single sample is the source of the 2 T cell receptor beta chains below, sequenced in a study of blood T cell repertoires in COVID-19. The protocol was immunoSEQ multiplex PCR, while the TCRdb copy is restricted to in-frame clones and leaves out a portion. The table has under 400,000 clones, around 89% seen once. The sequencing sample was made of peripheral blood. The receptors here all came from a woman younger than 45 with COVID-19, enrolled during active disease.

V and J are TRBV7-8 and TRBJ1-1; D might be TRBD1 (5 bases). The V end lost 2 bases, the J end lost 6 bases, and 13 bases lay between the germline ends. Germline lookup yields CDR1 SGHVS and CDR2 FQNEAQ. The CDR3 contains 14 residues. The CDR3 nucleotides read TGTGCCAGCAGCTTAAGGGGTCGGGCCGCTGAAGCTTTCTTT. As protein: CASSLRGRAAEAFF.

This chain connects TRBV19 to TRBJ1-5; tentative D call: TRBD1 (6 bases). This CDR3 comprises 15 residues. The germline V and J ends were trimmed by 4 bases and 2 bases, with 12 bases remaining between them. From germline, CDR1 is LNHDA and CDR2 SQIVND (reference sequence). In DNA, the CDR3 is TGTGCCAGTAGTAGCCTAGGGGGAGGCAATCAGCCCCAGCATTTT. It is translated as CASSSLGGGNQPQHF.